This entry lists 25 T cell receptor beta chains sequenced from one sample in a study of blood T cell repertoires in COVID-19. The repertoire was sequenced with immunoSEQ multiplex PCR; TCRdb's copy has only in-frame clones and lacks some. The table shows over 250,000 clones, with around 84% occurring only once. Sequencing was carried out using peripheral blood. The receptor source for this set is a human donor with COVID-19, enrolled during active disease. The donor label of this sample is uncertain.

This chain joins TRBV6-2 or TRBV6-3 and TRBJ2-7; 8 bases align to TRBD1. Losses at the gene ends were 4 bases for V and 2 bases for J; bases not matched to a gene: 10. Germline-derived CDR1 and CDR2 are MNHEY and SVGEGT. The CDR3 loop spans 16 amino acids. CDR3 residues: CASSSAGTGATYEQYF. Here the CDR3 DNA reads TGTGCCAGCAGTTCCGCTGGGACAGGAGCTACCTACGAGCAGTACTTC.

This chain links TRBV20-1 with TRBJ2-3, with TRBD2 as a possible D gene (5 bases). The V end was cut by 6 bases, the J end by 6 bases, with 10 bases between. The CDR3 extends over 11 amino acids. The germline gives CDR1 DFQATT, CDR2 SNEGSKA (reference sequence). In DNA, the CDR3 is TGCAGTGCCCCATCGGGGGATACGCAGTATTTT. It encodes CSAPSGDTQYF.

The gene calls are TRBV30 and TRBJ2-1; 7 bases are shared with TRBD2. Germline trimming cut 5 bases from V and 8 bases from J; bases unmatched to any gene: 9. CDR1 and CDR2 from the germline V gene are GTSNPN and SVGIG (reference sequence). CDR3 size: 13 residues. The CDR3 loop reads CAWAGLDYDEQFF. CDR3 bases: TGTGCCTGGGCCGGACTAGATTACGATGAGCAGTTCTTC.

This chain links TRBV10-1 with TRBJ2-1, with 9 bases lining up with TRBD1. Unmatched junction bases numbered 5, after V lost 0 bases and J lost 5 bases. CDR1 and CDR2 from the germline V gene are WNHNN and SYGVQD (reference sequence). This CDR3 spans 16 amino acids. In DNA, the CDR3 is TGCGCCAGCAGTGAGTCGACGGGGGACAGGGACAATGAGCAGTTCTTC. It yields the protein CASSESTGDRDNEQFF.

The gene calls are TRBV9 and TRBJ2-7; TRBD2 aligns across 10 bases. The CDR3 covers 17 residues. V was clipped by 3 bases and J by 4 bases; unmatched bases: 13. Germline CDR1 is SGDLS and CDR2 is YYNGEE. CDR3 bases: TGTGCCAGCAGCGGGAAACCAAGCGGGAGGGCCTTGTACGAGCAGTACTTC. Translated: CASSGKPSGRALYEQYF.

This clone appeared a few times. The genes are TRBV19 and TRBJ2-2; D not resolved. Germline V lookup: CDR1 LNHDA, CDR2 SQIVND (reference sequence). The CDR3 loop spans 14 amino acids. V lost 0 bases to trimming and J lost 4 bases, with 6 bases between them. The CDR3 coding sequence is TGTGCCAGTAGTATAGACCCCGGCACCGGGGAGCTGTTTTTT. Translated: CASSIDPGTGELFF.

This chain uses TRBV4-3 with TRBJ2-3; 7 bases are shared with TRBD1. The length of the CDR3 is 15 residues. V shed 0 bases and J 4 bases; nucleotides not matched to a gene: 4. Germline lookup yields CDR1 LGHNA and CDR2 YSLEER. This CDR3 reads CASSQEVQGPDTQYF. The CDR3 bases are TGCGCCAGCAGCCAAGAGGTACAGGGGCCAGATACGCAGTATTTT.

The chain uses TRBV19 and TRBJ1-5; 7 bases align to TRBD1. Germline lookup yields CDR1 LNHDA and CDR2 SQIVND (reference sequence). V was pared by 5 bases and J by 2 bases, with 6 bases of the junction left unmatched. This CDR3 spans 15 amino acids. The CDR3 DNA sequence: TGTGCCAGTAGTGCTCAAACAGGGGGCAATCAGCCCCAGCATTTT. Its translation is CASSAQTGGNQPQHF. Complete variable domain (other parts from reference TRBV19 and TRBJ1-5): DGGITQSPKYLFRKEGQNVTLSCEQNLNHDAMYWYRQDPGQGLRLIYYSQIVNDFQKGDIAEGYSVSREKKESFPLTVTSAQKNPTAFYLCASSAQTGGNQPQHFGDGTRLSIL.

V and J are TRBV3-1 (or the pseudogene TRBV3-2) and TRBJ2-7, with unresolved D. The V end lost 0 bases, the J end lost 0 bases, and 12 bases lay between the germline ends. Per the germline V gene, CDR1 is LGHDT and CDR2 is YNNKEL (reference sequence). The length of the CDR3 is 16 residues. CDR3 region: CASSQDHGGNSYEQYF. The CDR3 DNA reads TGTGCCAGCAGCCAAGATCATGGCGGCAACTCCTACGAGCAGTACTTC.

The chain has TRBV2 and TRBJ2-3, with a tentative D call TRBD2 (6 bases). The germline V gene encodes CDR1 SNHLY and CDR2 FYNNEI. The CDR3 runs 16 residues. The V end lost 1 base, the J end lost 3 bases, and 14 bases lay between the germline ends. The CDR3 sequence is CASSEGLEGWTDTQYF. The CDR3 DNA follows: TGTGCCAGCAGTGAAGGACTGGAGGGTTGGACAGATACGCAGTATTTT.

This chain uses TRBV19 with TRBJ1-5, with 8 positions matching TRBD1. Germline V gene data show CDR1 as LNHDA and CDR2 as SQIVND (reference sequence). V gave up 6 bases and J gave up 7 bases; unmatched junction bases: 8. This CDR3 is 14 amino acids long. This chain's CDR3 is CASRPGQAPQPQHF. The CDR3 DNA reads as TGTGCCAGTAGACCGGGACAGGCCCCCCAGCCCCAGCATTTT.

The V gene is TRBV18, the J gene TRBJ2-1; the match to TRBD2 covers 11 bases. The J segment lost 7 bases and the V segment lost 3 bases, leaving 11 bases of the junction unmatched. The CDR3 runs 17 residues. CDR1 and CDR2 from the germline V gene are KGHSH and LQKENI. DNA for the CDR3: TGTGCCAGCTCACCTCAACTTAGCGGGAGGGCCGGGAATGAGCAGTTCTTC. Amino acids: CASSPQLSGRAGNEQFF.

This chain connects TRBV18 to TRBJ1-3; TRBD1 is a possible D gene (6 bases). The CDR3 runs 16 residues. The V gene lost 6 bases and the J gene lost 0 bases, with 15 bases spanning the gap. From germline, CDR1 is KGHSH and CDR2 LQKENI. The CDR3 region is CASSRTETISGNTIYF. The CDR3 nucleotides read TGTGCCAGCTCCCGGACAGAAACGATCTCTGGAAACACCATATATTTT.

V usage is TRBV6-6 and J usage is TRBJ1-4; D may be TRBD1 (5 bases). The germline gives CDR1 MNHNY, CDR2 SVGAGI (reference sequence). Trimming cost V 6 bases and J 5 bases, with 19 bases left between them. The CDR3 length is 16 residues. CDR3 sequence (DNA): TGTGCCAGCAGCCTGACCGGGGCGGGGTTGAATGAAAAACTGTTTTTT. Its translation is CASSLTGAGLNEKLFF.

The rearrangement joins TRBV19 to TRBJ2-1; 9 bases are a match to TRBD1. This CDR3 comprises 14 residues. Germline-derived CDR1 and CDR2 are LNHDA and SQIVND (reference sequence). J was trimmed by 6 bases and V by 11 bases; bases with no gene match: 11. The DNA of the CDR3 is TGTGCCTCCAAAGGGGACAGGGATTTCAATGAGCAGTTCTTC. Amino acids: CASKGDRDFNEQFF. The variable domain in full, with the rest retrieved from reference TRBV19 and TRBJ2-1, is DGGITQSPKYLFRKEGQNVTLSCEQNLNHDAMYWYRQDPGQGLRLIYYSQIVNDFQKGDIAEGYSVSREKKESFPLTVTSAQKNPTAFYLCASKGDRDFNEQFFGPGTRLTVL.

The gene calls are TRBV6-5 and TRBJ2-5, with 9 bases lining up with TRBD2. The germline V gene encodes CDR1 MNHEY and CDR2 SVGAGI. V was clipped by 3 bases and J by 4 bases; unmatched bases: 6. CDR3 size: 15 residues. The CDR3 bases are TGTGCCAGCAGTTATATGTCTAGCGGGACAGAGACCCAGTACTTC. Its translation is CASSYMSSGTETQYF.

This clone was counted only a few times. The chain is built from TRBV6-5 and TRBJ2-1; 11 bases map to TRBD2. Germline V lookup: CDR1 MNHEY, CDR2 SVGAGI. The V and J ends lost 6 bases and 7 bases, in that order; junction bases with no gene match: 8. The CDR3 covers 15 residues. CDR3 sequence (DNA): TGTGCCAGCAGCCGCCAAAGGACTAGCGGGAATGAGCAGTTCTTC. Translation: CASSRQRTSGNEQFF.

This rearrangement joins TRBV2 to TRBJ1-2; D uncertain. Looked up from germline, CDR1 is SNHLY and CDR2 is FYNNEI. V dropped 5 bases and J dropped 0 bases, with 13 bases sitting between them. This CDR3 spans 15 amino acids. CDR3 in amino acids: CASSPRGRANYGYTF. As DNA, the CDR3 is TGTGCCAGCAGTCCCCGCGGGAGGGCTAACTATGGCTACACCTTC.

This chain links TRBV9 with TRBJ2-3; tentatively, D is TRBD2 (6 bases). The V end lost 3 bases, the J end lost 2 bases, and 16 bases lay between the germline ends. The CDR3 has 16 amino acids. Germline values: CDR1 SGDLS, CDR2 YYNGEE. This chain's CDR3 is CASSGRLGATTDTQYF. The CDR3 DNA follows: TGTGCCAGCAGCGGAAGACTAGGGGCAACCACAGATACGCAGTATTTT.

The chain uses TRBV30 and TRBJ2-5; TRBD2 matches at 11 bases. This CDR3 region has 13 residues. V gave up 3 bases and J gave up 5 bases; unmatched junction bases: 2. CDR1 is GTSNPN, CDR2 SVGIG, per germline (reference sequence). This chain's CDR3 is CAWRLAGGETQYF. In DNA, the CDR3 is TGTGCCTGGAGATTAGCGGGAGGGGAGACCCAGTACTTC. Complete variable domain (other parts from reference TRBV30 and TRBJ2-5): SQTIHQWPATLVQPVGSPLSLECTVEGTSNPNLYWYRQAAGRGLQLLFYSVGIGQISSEVPQNLSASRPQDRQFILSSKKLLLSDSGFYLCAWRLAGGETQYFGPGTRLLVL.

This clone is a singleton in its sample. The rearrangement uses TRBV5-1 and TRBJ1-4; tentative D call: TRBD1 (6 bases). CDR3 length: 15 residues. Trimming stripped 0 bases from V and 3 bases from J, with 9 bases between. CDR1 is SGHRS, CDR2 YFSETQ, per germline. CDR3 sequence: CASSLARQANEKLFF. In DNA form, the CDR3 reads TGCGCCAGCAGCTTGGCCCGACAGGCTAATGAAAAACTGTTTTTT.

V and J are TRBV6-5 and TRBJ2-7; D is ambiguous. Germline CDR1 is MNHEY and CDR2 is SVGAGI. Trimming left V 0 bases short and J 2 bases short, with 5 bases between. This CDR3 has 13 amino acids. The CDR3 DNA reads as TGTGCCAGCAGTTACTCGTCTCCCTACGAGCAGTACTTC. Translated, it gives CASSYSSPYEQYF.

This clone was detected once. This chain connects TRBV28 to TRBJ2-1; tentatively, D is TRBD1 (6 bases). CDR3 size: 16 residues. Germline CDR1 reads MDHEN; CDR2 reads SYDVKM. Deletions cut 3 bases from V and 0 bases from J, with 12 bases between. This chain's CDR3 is CASSFRQASSYNEQFF. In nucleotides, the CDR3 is TGTGCCAGCAGTTTTCGACAGGCAAGCTCCTACAATGAGCAGTTCTTC.

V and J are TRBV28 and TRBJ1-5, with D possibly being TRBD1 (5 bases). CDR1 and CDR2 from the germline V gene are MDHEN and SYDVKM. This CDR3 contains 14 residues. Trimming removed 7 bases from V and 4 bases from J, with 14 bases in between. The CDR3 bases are TGTGCCAGCATCAGATGGGGGGAGAATCAGCCCCAGCATTTT. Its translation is CASIRWGENQPQHF.

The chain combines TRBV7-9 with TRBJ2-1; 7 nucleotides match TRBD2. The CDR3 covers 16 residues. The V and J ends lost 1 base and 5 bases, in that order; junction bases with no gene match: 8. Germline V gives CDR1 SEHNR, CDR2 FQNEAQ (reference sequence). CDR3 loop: CASSLGDGRNHNEQFF. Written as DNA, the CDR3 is TGTGCCAGCAGCTTAGGAGACGGGAGGAACCACAATGAGCAGTTCTTC.